The clone carrying this TCR beta chain has at least ten counts. Its specificity is unknown. This specimen comes from a study of identical twins. Study-level findings and limits: A partial confounding effect on zero-insertion analyses could come from invariant MAIT and iNKT cells. Carriage of fewer insertions was seen in abundant cord blood beta clonotypes, whereas memory repertoires showed none.

The CDR3 totals 15 residues. The ends lost 7 bases at V and 4 bases at J; junction bases unmatched: 12. Germline loops: CDR1 SGHRS, CDR2 YFSETQ. TCRdb fed the 5' RACE reads into MiXCR, producing one record per CDR3 protein. The table records around 530,000 distinct CDR3 sequences, approximately 14% of them present only once. These sequences were also reported in another study, on yellow fever vaccine responses in identical twins.

The chain employs TRBV5-1 and TRBJ2-3, with 7 bases lining up with TRBD2. The sequenced sample consisted of CD4+ T cells sorted from blood. The source of this sequence is a woman aged 18 to 35 in good health. The CDR3 region is CASREDGVRADTQYF. The CDR3 nucleotides are TGCGCCAGCCGGGAGGATGGAGTCAGGGCAGATACGCAGTATTTT.